A single sample is the source of the 3 T cell receptor beta chains below, sequenced in a study of human T cells and chemical hapten exposure (TCRdb year 2021). According to the study, the label for this sample's time point signals: pre-sensitization, week 0. The treatment or condition label here, explained by the study, means: therapeutic diphenylcyclopropenone sensitization with weekly scalp DPC. The library was prepared using RACE. These reads were obtained on a NextSeq 500. TCRdb took the public reads, trimmed them with fastp at Q25, ran MiXCR for clone calling and kept in-frame beta chains. CDR3 protein sequences are deduplicated, and each keeps its most common genes and DNA. Here the sample has fewer than 300,000 distinct CDR3 sequences; 7.5% to 8% occur a single time. More than 0.95% of the sample rests with the top ten. This specimen consisted of whole blood, obtained in connection with sensitization to the hapten diphenylcyclopropenone (DPC). The receptors originated from a man aged 18 to 29 with alopecia areata. Some clones in this sample may be carry-over from other donors' samples.

The gene calls are TRBV7-2 and TRBJ1-4, with D possibly matching TRBD1 (6 bases). V was trimmed by 5 bases and J by 10 bases, leaving 29 bases between them. There are 18 residues in the CDR3. Germline CDR1 SGHTA, CDR2 FQGNSA. CDR3 residues: CASSHLGQRFERIGKLFF. In DNA form, the CDR3 reads TGTGCCAGCAGCCACCTAGGACAGAGGTTTGAGCGGATCGGAAAACTGTTTTTT.

The V call is TRBV12-3 or TRBV12-4, the J call TRBJ1-5, with no clear D. V lost 5 bases to trimming and J lost 1 base, with 9 bases between them. The CDR3 has 14 amino acids. The CDR3 nucleotides are TGTGCCAGCAGTCCTGAATGGAGCAATCAGCCCCAGCATTTT. It translates to CASSPEWSNQPQHF.

On this clonotype itself: A read error may produce the germline difference seen at one junction end. The chain recombines TRBV25-1 with TRBJ2-2; 7 nucleotides line up with TRBD1. The CDR3 extends over 13 amino acids. CDR1 is MGHDK and CDR2 is SYGVNS in the germline V gene. CDR3 nucleotide sequence: TGTACCAGTCCGGGACAGCCCGCCGGGGAGCTGTTTTTT. Translating gives CTSPGQPAGELFF.